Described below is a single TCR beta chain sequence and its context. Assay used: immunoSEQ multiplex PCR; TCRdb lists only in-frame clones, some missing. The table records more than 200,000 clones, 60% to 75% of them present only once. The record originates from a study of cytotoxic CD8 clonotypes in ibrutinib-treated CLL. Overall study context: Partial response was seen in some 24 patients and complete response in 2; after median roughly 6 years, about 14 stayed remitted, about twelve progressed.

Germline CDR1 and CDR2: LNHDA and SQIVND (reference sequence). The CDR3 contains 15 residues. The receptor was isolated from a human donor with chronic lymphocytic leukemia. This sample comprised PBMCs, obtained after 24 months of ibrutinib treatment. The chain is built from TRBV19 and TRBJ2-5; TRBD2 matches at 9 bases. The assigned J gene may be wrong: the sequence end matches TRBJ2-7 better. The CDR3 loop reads CASSTSGGQGYEQYF. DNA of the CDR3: TGTGCCAGTAGTACCAGCGGGGGGCAAGGCTACGAGCAGTACTTC.